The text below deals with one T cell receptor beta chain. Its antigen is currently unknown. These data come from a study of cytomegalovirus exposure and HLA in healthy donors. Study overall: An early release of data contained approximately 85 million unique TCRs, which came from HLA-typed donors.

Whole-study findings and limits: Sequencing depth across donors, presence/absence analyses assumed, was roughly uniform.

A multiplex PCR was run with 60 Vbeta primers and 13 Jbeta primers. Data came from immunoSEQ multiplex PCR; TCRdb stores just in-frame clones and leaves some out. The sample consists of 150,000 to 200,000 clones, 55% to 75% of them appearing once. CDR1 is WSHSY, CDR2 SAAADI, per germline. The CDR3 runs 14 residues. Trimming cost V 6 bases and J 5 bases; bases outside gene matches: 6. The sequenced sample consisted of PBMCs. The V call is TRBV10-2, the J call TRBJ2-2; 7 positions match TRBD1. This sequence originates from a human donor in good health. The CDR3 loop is CASRDRWETGELFF. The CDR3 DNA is TGCGCCAGCAGGGACAGGTGGGAGACCGGGGAGCTGTTTTTT.